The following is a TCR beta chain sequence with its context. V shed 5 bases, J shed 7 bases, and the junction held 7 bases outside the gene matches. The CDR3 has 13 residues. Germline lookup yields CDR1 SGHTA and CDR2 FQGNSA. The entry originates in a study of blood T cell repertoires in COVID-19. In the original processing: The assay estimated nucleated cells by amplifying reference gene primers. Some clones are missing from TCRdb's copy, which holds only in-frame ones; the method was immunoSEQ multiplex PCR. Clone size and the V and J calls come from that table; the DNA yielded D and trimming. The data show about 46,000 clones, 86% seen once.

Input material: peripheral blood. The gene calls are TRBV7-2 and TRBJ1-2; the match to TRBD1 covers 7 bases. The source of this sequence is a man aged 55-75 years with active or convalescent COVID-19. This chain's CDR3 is CASSADRDGGYTF. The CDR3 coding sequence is TGTGCCAGCAGCGCAGACAGGGACGGTGGCTACACCTTC.